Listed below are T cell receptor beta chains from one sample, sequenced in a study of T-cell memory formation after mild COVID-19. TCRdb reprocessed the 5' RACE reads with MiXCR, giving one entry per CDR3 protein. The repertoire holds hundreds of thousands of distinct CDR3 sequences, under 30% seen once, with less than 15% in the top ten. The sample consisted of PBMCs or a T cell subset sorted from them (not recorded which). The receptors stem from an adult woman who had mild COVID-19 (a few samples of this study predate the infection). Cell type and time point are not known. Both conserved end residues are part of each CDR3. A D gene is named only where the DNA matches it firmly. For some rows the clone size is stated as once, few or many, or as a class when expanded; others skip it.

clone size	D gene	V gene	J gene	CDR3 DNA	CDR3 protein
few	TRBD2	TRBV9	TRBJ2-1	TGTGCCAGCAGCGTCGGGCTAGCGGGACACAATGAGCAGTTCTTC	CASSVGLAGHNEQFF
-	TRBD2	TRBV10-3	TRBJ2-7	TGTGCCATCAGTGACCTAGCGGGAGGGTACGAGCAGTACTTC	CAISDLAGGYEQYF
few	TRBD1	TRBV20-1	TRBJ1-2	TGCAGTGCCAGGACAGGGTCCGGCTATGGCTACACCTTC	CSARTGSGYGYTF
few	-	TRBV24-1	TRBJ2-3	TGTGCCACCAGTGAAGGGGCCCTACACACAGATACGCAGTATTTT	CATSEGALHTDTQYF
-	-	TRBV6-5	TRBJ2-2	TGTGCCAGCACTCCCCGACAGGCGAACACCGGGGAGCTGTTTTTT	CASTPRQANTGELFF
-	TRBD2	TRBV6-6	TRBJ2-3	TGTGCCAGCAGTTACCGATCTATTTATAGCGGGGCTAGCACAGATACGCAGTATTTT	CASSYRSIYSGASTDTQYF
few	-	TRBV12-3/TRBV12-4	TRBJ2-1	TGTGCCAGCAGTTCCCCCGGCCGGGGGCAGTTCTTC	CASSSPGRGQFF
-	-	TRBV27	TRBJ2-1	TGTGCCAGCAGGGGGTTACAGGGAGACAGTGAGCAGTTCTTC	CASRGLQGDSEQFF
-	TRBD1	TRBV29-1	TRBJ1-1	TGCAGCGTATTATCGGACAGGGCCCCTGAAGCTTTCTTT	CSVLSDRAPEAFF
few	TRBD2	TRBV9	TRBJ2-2	TGTGCCAGCAGCGTAGGGGGACTAGCGTACACCGGGGAGCTGTTTTTT	CASSVGGLAYTGELFF
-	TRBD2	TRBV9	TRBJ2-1	TGTGCCAGCAGCGTTTATGGGTCTGCAGCGGGAGGGAGCGGGGATGAGCAGTTCTTC	CASSVYGSAAGGSGDEQFF
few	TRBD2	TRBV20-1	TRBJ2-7	TGCAGTGCAGCACCGACTAGCGGCGCTTCCTACGAGCAGTACTTC	CSAAPTSGASYEQYF
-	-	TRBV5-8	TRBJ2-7	TGTGCCAGCAGCTTAACGCCTTCGGACTACGAGCAGTACTTC	CASSLTPSDYEQYF
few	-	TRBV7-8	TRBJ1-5	TGTGCCAGCAGCGCCCGGACTCAGCCCCAGCATTTT	CASSARTQPQHF
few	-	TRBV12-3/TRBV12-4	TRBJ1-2	TGTGCCAGCAGTTTAGAAGGGGTGCTGGGTTTTGGCTACACCTTC	CASSLEGVLGFGYTF